This record covers a single T cell receptor (beta chain). This clone has a handful of counts. No cognate antigen has been identified for it. No per-base quality is available; no much larger clone lies one base away. This record comes from a study of tumour-infiltrating T cells in Burkitt lymphoma (dated by TCRdb to the early 2020s). Background on the whole study: All epidemiological subtypes of Burkitt lymphoma were represented among the roughly 80 patients who made up the cohort. TCR repertoire data were correlated with clinical outcome; productive clonality predicted overall and progression-free survival, independent of established prognosticators including age at diagnosis. General study outcomes and caveats: Several public clonotypes were found to be shared across numerous Burkitt lymphoma patients, which suggests a shared tumour neoantigen selection that is absent from diffuse large B-cell lymphoma.

The method behind the library was the immunoSEQ multiplex PCR assay. TCRdb obtained this table from immuneACCESS and retained in-frame rearrangements with V and J assigned. These tables miss some clones; where compared with another copy, unresolved V genes account for less than half of the shortfall, and the remainder is unexplained. The sample table lists around 45,000 clones, around 30% of them with a count of one. Roughly 2.8% of the sample rests with the top ten. From the germline V gene, CDR1 is SGHRS and CDR2 is YFSETQ. Reading from cysteine to phenylalanine, the CDR3 counts 14 amino acids. Kept here is only the CDR3 DNA, which spans 42 bases and is read in frame from base 1. V and J lose 3 bases and 7 bases, and a span of 13 bases separates them.

The chain joins TRBV5-1 to TRBJ2-2; the D gene is perhaps TRBD1 or TRBD2, each of them matching over 6 bases. The origin of this receptor is a human donor with Burkitt lymphoma. The source material was tumor tissue. The DNA reads TGCGCCAGCAGCTGGGCAGGGGAGGACGGGGAGCTGTTTTTT. This encodes CASSWAGEDGELFF.